This TCR beta chain is from a study of T cells in Graves' hyperthyroidism and ophthalmopathy. Individuals with ophthalmopathy presented a Clinical Activity Score of at least 3, a NOSPECS grade of at least 4 and a duration under 3 months. Extraction of PBMCs used roughly 9.4 ml of fresh peripheral blood. What was amplified from RNA transcripts were TCR beta CDR3 regions. HTBI primers were the set used in a first-round RT-PCR of the TCR CDR3. Each CDR3 protein gets one entry after TCRdb re-called the multiplex PCR reads with MiXCR. The sample comprises about 640,000 distinct CDR3 sequences, around 21% of which are singletons, and about 34% rests with the top ten. Trimming stripped 7 bases from V and 1 base from J, with 19 bases between. The CDR3 loop spans 16 amino acids. Germline CDR1 is WSHSY and CDR2 is SAAADI.

This receptor was identified in a young man with Graves' ophthalmopathy. The material sequenced was blood. This chain links TRBV10-2 with TRBJ1-1; tentatively, D is TRBD1 (6 bases). CDR3 sequence reads: CASIVGQTSENTEAFF. For the CDR3, the DNA is TGCGCCAGCATTGTTGGACAGACCTCAGAGAACACTGAAGCTTTCTTT.